Following are 20 T cell receptor beta chains from one sample sequenced in a study of blood T cell repertoires in COVID-19. Assay used: immunoSEQ multiplex PCR; TCRdb lists only in-frame clones, some missing. The data show some 130,000 clones, about 72% seen once. The sequenced sample consisted of peripheral blood. Receptors originate from a man aged 60 to 75 who had recovered from COVID-19.

The gene calls are TRBV3-1 (or the pseudogene TRBV3-2) and TRBJ2-4; possibly TRBD2 for D (6 bases). The CDR3 consists of 14 residues. The V gene's germline CDR1 is LGHDT and CDR2 YNNKEL (reference sequence). V lost 1 base to trimming and J lost 6 bases, with 10 bases between them. In nucleotides, the CDR3 is TGTGCCAGCAGCCAAGCGGGACTCATAAACATTCAGTACTTC. Translation gives CASSQAGLINIQYF.

The V gene is TRBV6-6, the J gene TRBJ1-2; tentatively, D is TRBD1 (6 bases). From germline, CDR1 is MNHNY and CDR2 SVGAGI (reference sequence). The CDR3 consists of 16 residues. V was pared by 7 bases and J by 4 bases, with 22 bases between. CDR3 protein: CASTRGTPTKGYGYTF. CDR3 DNA sequence: TGTGCCAGCACTAGAGGGACACCAACGAAGGGCTATGGCTACACCTTC.

The genes are TRBV4-3 and TRBJ1-6; a weak D match, TRBD1 (6 bases). The CDR3 is made up of 18 amino acids. V gave up 0 bases and J gave up 0 bases, with 12 bases separating them. Germline lookup yields CDR1 LGHNA and CDR2 YSLEER. Written as DNA, the CDR3 is TGCGCCAGCAGCCAAGAGGGACACCCCAGCTCCTATAATTCACCCCTCCACTTT. Residues: CASSQEGHPSSYNSPLHF.

The DNA of the CDR3 is TGCGCCAGCAGCTTGACTAGCGGGGGGCAGGCAGATACGCAGTATTTT. Protein product: CASSLTSGGQADTQYF. The rearrangement uses TRBV5-1 and TRBJ2-3; 12 bases match TRBD2. Trimming took 1 base from V and 4 from J; bases not matched to a gene: 4. The CDR3 has 16 amino acids. CDR1 is SGHRS, CDR2 YFSETQ, per germline. The whole variable domain, remainder taken from reference TRBV5-1 and TRBJ2-3, is KAGVTQTPRYLIKTRGQQVTLSCSPISGHRSVSWYQQTPGQGLQFLFEYFSETQRNKGNFPGRFSGRQFSNSRSEMNVSTLELGDSALYLCASSLTSGGQADTQYFGPGTRLTVL.

The chain's CDR3 is CASSAGRNQPQHF. As DNA, the CDR3 is TGTGCCAGTAGCGCAGGGCGCAATCAGCCCCAGCATTTT. The chain joins TRBV19 to TRBJ1-5, with a possible D match to TRBD1 (5 bases). This CDR3 is built from 13 residues. Trimming cost V 6 bases and J 2 bases, with 8 bases left between them. Germline V gene data show CDR1 as LNHDA and CDR2 as SQIVND (reference sequence).

The chain employs TRBV6-5 and TRBJ1-2; D is ambiguous. This CDR3 is 11 amino acids long. V shed 6 bases and J shed 4 bases, with 6 bases lying between them. The germline gives CDR1 MNHEY, CDR2 SVGAGI. The CDR3 sequence is CASRSSYGYTF. The CDR3 DNA reads as TGTGCCAGCAGATCGTCCTATGGCTACACCTTC.

Only a few counts were recorded for this clone. The chain couples TRBV6-2 or TRBV6-3 to TRBJ2-7; TRBD1 matches 10 bases. V shed 6 bases, J shed 5 bases, and the junction held 7 bases outside the gene matches. Germline lookup yields CDR1 MNHEY and CDR2 SVGEGT. The CDR3 is made up of 14 amino acids. This chain's CDR3 is CASSRQGAGDEQYF. The CDR3 DNA is TGTGCCAGCAGCCGACAGGGGGCCGGCGACGAGCAGTACTTC.

This rearrangement joins TRBV11-1 to TRBJ1-1; D is possibly TRBD1 (5 bases). V lost 1 base and J 1 base, leaving 10 bases between the germline ends. This CDR3 has 15 residues. Per germline, CDR1 SGHAT and CDR2 FQDESV (reference sequence). This CDR3 reads CASSLGQGGNTEAFF. For the CDR3, the DNA is TGTGCCAGCAGCTTAGGGCAGGGAGGGAACACTGAAGCTTTCTTT.

The chain is built from TRBV12-3 or TRBV12-4 and TRBJ1-1, with D possibly TRBD1 on 5 matching bases. The CDR3 totals 12 residues. V was shortened by 7 bases and J by 6 bases, with 12 bases between the two germline ends. CDR3 bases: TGTGCCAGCACCCGACAGTCCGCTGAAGCTTTCTTT. It specifies CASTRQSAEAFF.

The J gene is TRBJ2-7, the V gene TRBV6-5; TRBD1 might be the D (5 bases). The CDR3 spans 15 residues. Trimming took off 3 bases at V and 2 bases at J, with 14 bases between the two ends. Germline loops: CDR1 MNHEY, CDR2 SVGAGI. This CDR3 reads CASSYFKPGPYEQYF. The DNA of the CDR3 is TGTGCCAGCAGTTATTTCAAACCAGGGCCCTACGAGCAGTACTTC.

This clone was picked up one time. The V call is TRBV7-2, the J call TRBJ2-3; 9 bases fit TRBD2. Trimming at V came to 5 bases and at J to 2 bases, leaving 14 bases not matched to a gene. This CDR3 is built from 18 residues. Germline CDR1 and CDR2: SGHTA and FQGNSA. The CDR3 here is CASSVMSIRGRATDTQYF. CDR3 coding DNA: TGTGCCAGCAGCGTAATGTCCATTCGCGGGAGGGCCACAGATACGCAGTATTTT. Drawing the rest from reference TRBV7-2 and TRBJ2-3, the complete variable domain is GAGVSQSPSNKVTEKGKDVELRCDPISGHTALYWYRQSLGQGLEFLIYFQGNSAPDKSGLPSDRFSAERTGGSVSTLTIQRTQQEDSAVYLCASSVMSIRGRATDTQYFGPGTRLTVL.

This chain links TRBV5-1 with TRBJ2-2, with D possibly TRBD1 on 6 matching bases. V lost 4 bases and J 6 bases, leaving 13 bases between the germline ends. CDR3 length: 14 residues. Germline CDR1 reads SGHRS; CDR2 reads YFSETQ. CDR3 loop: CASSRTTGSGELFF. The CDR3 DNA reads as TGCGCCAGCAGCCGGACGACAGGTTCCGGGGAGCTGTTTTTT.

The rearrangement joins TRBV7-2 to TRBJ2-7, with D maybe TRBD2 (5 bases). With 1 base removed from V and 7 bases from J, the gap between germline ends came to 11 bases. CDR3 length equals 13 residues. CDR1 SGHTA and CDR2 FQGNSA come from the germline V gene. The CDR3 DNA is TGTGCCAGCAGCTTAGAGGGAGTGGGAGAGCAGTACTTC. Its protein is CASSLEGVGEQYF.

The V gene is TRBV19, the J gene TRBJ1-1; tentatively, D is TRBD1 (5 bases). V dropped 9 bases and J dropped 8 bases, with 19 bases sitting between them. This CDR3 is built from 13 residues. Looked up from germline, CDR1 is LNHDA and CDR2 is SQIVND (reference sequence). The CDR3, as DNA: TGTGCCAGCCGAGACACCCAACGGGGGGAAGCTTTCTTT. It specifies CASRDTQRGEAFF.

The V gene is TRBV7-2, the J gene TRBJ2-3; D remains ambiguous. Deletions cut 5 bases from V and 4 bases from J, with 7 bases between. CDR1 SGHTA and CDR2 FQGNSA come from the germline V gene. This CDR3 is 12 amino acids long. The CDR3 spells CASSGPSDTQYF. CDR3 DNA: TGTGCCAGCAGCGGCCCCTCAGATACGCAGTATTTT. The variable domain in full, completed from reference TRBV7-2 and TRBJ2-3, reads GAGVSQSPSNKVTEKGKDVELRCDPISGHTALYWYRQSLGQGLEFLIYFQGNSAPDKSGLPSDRFSAERTGGSVSTLTIQRTQQEDSAVYLCASSGPSDTQYFGPGTRLTVL.

The chain has TRBV3-1 (or the pseudogene TRBV3-2) and TRBJ2-5; 8 nucleotides align to TRBD2. V shed 0 bases and J 2 bases; nucleotides not matched to a gene: 14. Germline CDR1 is LGHDT and CDR2 is YNNKEL (reference sequence). The CDR3 is 19 residues long. This CDR3 is CASSQEGPRAGREQETQYF. CDR3 DNA sequence: TGTGCCAGCAGCCAAGAAGGCCCCCGCGCCGGGAGGGAGCAAGAGACCCAGTACTTC.

This chain connects TRBV18 to TRBJ2-5, with D maybe TRBD1 (5 bases). CDR3 length: 14 amino acids. Trimming took off 3 bases at V and 4 bases at J, with 12 bases between the two ends. CDR1 is KGHSH and CDR2 is LQKENI in the germline V gene. In DNA, the CDR3 is TGTGCCAGCTCACCCCAGAGAAGGGGAGAGACCCAGTACTTC. It is translated as CASSPQRRGETQYF.

This chain uses TRBV13 with TRBJ1-1; tentative D call: TRBD1 (6 bases). V lost 5 bases, J lost 9 bases, and 16 bases lay in between. From germline, CDR1 is PRHDT and CDR2 FYEKMQ (reference sequence). This CDR3 region has 13 residues. DNA for the CDR3: TGTGCCAGCAGCCCGGCCCAGGGGTATAAAGCTTTCTTT. This codes for CASSPAQGYKAFF.

The chain couples TRBV6-5 to TRBJ2-3; 7 positions agree with TRBD1. Looked up from germline, CDR1 is MNHEY and CDR2 is SVGAGI. V lost 8 bases to trimming and J lost 5 bases; unmatched junction nucleotides: 10. The CDR3 runs to 14 residues. CDR3 sequence: CASVTTGSGDTQYF. CDR3 coding DNA: TGTGCCAGCGTTACGACAGGGTCGGGAGATACGCAGTATTTT.

V is TRBV6-6 and J is TRBJ2-5; 9 bases are shared with TRBD2. CDR1 is MNHNY and CDR2 is SVGAGI in the germline V gene (reference sequence). This CDR3 spans 15 amino acids. The J segment lost 2 bases and the V segment lost 6 bases, leaving 7 bases of the junction unmatched. DNA for the CDR3: TGTGCCAGCAGAAAAGCGGGAGGAGTGCAAGAGACCCAGTACTTC. Encoded protein: CASRKAGGVQETQYF.